This TCR beta chain is from a study of tumor-infiltrating lymphocytes in primary liver carcinoma. For each extraction, RNA and DNA were obtained together from 20-30 mg of unsorted bulk tissue. Germline CDR1 reads SGHAT; CDR2 reads FQNNGV. This CDR3 spans 20 amino acids. A word on this clonotype: Antigen unknown. At one of its ends the junction is not consistent with the germline gene, which may arise from a read error.

Broader study findings: Only about 7-24% of top clones appeared in all five tumor regions.

Using a constant-region primer together with ProtoScript II reverse transcriptase, TCR beta cDNA was made from 500 ng of total RNA. The TCR beta library was amplified through three nested multiplex PCR rounds in a modified ARM-PCR procedure. PCR rounds one and two used TRBV1-TRBV30 forward primers with a C-beta reverse primer for around 11 cycles each. TCRdb fed the multiplex PCR reads into MiXCR, producing one record per CDR3 protein. The profile shows tens of thousands of distinct CDR3 sequences, over 75% of them singletons. The sample taken for sequencing was liver tumor tissue from sampling region 1. Subset noted: tumor region T1, superior pole. This receptor was taken from a woman in her thirties with primary liver carcinoma and hepatitis B virus infection. This chain joins TRBV11-2 and TRBJ1-1; TRBD1 agrees at 12 bases. In nucleotides, the CDR3 is TGTGCTATCAGCGCTCGGGACAGGGGGCGTAAGAGGTGGAGTAACACTGAATCTTTCTTT. Encoded protein: CAISARDRGRKRWSNTESFF. The variable domain in full, with the rest retrieved from reference TRBV11-2 and TRBJ1-1, is EAGVAQSPRYKIIEKRQSVAFWCNPISGHATLYWYQQILGQGPKLLIQFQNNGVVDDSQLPKDRFSAERLKGVDSTLKIQPAKLEDSAVYLCAISARDRGRKRWSNTESFFGQGTRLTVV.